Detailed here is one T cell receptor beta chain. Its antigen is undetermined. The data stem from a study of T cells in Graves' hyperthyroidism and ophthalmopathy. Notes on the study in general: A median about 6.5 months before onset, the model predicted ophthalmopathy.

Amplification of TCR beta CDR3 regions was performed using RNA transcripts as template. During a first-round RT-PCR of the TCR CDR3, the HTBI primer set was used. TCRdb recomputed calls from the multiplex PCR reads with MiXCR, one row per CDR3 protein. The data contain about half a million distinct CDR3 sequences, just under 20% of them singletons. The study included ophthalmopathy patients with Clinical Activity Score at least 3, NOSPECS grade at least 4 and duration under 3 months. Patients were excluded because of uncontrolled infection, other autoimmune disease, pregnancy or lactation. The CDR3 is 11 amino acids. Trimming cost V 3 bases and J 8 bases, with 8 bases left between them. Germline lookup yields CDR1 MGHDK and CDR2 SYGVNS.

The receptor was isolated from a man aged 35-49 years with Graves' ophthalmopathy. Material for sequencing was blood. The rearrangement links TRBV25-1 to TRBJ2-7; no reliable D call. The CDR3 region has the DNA TGTGCCAGCAGTGAGGCCGAGAAGCAGTACTTC. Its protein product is CASSEAEKQYF.